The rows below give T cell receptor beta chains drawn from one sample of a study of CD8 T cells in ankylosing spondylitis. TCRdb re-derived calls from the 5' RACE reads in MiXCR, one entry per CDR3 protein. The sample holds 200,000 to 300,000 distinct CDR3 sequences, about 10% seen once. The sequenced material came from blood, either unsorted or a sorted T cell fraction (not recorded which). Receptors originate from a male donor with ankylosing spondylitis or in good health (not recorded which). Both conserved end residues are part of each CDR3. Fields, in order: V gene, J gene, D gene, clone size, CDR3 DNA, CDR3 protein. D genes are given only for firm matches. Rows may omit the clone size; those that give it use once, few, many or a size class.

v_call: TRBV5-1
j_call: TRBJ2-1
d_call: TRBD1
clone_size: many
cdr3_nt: TGCGCCAGCAGCTTGGTGGGGGCAGGGGGCCGATTTGAGGAGCAGTTCTTC
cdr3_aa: CASSLVGAGGRFEEQFF

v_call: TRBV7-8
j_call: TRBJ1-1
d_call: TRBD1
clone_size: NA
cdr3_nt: TGTGCCAGCAGCTCTTACAGGGGATCGGGGACTGAAGCTTTCTTT
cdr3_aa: CASSSYRGSGTEAFF

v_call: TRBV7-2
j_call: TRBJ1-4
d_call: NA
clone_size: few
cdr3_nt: TGTGCCAGCAGCTCAAAAACAGGGCGGGGGGAAAAACTGTTTTTT
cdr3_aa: CASSSKTGRGEKLFF

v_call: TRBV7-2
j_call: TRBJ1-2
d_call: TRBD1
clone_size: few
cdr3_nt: TGTGCCAGCAGCCCATACGACAGGGAAGACTATGGCTACACCTTC
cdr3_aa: CASSPYDREDYGYTF

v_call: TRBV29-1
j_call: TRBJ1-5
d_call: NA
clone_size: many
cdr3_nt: TGCAGCGTAGGTCAGACTAATCAGCCCCAGCATTTT
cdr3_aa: CSVGQTNQPQHF

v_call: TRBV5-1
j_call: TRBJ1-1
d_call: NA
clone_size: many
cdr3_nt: TGCGCCAGCAGCGACCGGGCCGGCACTGAAGCTTTCTTT
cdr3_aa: CASSDRAGTEAFF

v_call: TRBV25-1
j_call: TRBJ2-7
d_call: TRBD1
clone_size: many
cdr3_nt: TGTGCCAGCAGTGGTACTACCGGACAGGGAACCTACGAGCAGTACTTC
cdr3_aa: CASSGTTGQGTYEQYF

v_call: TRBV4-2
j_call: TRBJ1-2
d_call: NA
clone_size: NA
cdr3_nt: TGTGCCAGCAGCCAAGGGGACGGGTTCTATGGCTACACCTTC
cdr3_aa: CASSQGDGFYGYTF

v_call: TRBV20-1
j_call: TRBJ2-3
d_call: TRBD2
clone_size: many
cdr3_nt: TGCAGTGCTAGAGGGAGCGGGGCTAGCACAGATACGCAGTATTTT
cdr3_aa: CSARGSGASTDTQYF

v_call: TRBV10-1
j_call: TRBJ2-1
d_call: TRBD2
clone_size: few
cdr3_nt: TGCGCCAGCAGTGAACGGCCTAGCGGGAGAAGTGAGCAGTTCTTC
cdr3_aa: CASSERPSGRSEQFF

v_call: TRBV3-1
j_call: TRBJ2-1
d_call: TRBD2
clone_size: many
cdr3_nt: TGTGCCAGCAGCCAAATCCCCCCCAGCGGGGGGGCAAATGAGCAGATCTTC
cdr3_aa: CASSQIPPSGGANEQIF

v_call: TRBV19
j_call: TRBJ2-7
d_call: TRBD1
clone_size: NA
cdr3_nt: TGTGCCACTACCGGGACAGGGTTTGACGAGCAGTACTTC
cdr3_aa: CATTGTGFDEQYF

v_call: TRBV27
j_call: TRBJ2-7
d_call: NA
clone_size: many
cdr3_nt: TGTGCCAGCAGTTCCCGCGGCAAAGGGAACTACGAGCAGTACTTC
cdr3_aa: CASSSRGKGNYEQYF

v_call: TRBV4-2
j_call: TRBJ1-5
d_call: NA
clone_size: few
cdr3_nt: TGTGCCAGCAGCCAAGAGTCCAGCCTTAGCAATCAGCCCCAGCATTTT
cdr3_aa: CASSQESSLSNQPQHF

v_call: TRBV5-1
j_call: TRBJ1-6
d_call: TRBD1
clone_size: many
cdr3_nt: TGCGCCAGCAGCCCAACCTCTGGGACAGGGCATTCACCCCTCCACTTT
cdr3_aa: CASSPTSGTGHSPLHF

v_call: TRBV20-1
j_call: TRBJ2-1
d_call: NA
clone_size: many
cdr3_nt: TGCAGTGCTTCTGGGTGGGGAACCTACAATGAGCAGTTCTTC
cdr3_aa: CSASGWGTYNEQFF

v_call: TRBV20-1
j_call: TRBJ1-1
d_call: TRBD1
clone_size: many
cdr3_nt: TGCAGTGCTAGACCCGGGACAGGACAAACTGAAGCTTTCTTT
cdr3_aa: CSARPGTGQTEAFF

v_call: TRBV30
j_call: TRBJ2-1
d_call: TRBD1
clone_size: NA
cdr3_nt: TGTGCCTTGACCCTCGACAGGGGTCCCTGCAATGAGCAGTTCTTC
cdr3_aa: CALTLDRGPCNEQFF

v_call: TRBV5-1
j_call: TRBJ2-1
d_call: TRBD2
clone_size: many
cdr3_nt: TGCGCCAGCAGCTTGACAGGTAGCGGGAGGTTAACCTACAATGAGCAGTTCTTC
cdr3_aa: CASSLTGSGRLTYNEQFF

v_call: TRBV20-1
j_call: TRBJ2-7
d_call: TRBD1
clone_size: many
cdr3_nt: TGCAGTGCTAGACGTGGACCTGGGACAGGGTCTTACGAGCAGTACTTC
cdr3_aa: CSARRGPGTGSYEQYF

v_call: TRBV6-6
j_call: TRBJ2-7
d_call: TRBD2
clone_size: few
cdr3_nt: TGTGCCAGCGCTAGCGGGAAGTACGAGCAGTACTTC
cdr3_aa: CASASGKYEQYF

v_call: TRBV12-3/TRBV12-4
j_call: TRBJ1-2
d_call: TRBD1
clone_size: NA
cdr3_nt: TGTGCCAGCAGTTTGGAGTCCTTTCAGGGGGCCAAGATCAGGAGTAACTATGGCTACACCTTC
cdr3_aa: CASSLESFQGAKIRSNYGYTF

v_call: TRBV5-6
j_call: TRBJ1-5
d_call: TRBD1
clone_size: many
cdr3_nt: TGTGCCAGCAGCTTGGGGGACAGGGCAGGGCAGCCCCAGCATTTT
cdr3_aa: CASSLGDRAGQPQHF

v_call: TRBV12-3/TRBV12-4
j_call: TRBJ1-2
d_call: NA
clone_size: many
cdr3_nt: TGTGCCAGCAGTCCCAGGGGCAGGGAAGGAGGGTACACCTTC
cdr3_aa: CASSPRGREGGYTF